The TCR beta chain under discussion was sequenced for a study of cytotoxic CD8 clonotypes in ibrutinib-treated CLL. Looking at the study overall: Samples had a mean of around 260,000 productive templates and more than 85,000 productive rearrangements.

Study observations and caveats: Sampling time points were not equivalent between sustained-remission and progressing patients.

Repertoires were generated with immunoSEQ multiplex PCR, while TCRdb's copy carries only in-frame clones and drops some. The data hold more than 200,000 clones, with more than 65% observed a single time. Regarding this clone: Its antigen is unidentified.

The CDR3 is 14 residues long. Germline loops: CDR1 SEHNR, CDR2 FQNEAQ (reference sequence). Trimming at V came to 4 bases and at J to 7 bases, leaving 5 bases not matched to a gene. The chain is built from TRBV7-9 and TRBJ2-1; 9 bases align to TRBD1. The source was PBMCs, collected after 12 months of ibrutinib treatment. The clonotype originates from a human donor with chronic lymphocytic leukemia. CDR3 in DNA: TGTGCCAGCAGCTACGACAGGGGGTGGAATGAGCAGTTCTTC. Amino acids: CASSYDRGWNEQFF.